Listed here is a single T cell receptor (beta chain). Regarding time point: sample taken at primary tumor resection. Unsorted whole RNA from tumor, nontumor lung or frozen PBMC underwent sequencing. Untreated early-stage non-small cell lung cancer patients, over 55 in total, were the donors. The study tagged each TCR cDNA molecule with a unique molecular identifier. Using its own MiXCR run on the 5' RACE reads, TCRdb lists one record per CDR3 protein. The sample holds tens of thousands of distinct CDR3 sequences, over 9.5% seen once. This record belongs to a study of spatial heterogeneity in lung cancer. At the level of the study: Alpha-chain sequences were detected in numbers that were consistently lower than beta-chain sequences.

The sequence came from a male donor with early-stage non-small cell lung cancer. The source material was PBMCs, sampled at surgery.

The CDR3, as DNA: TGTGCCAGCGCAGGGGGAACGACTAATGAAAAACTGTTTTTT. This encodes CASAGGTTNEKLFF. The chain carries TRBV5-4 and TRBJ1-4; 7 bases align to TRBD1. The length of the CDR3 is 14 residues. Germline lookup yields CDR1 SGHNT and CDR2 YYREEE (reference sequence). With 7 bases clipped from V and 2 bases from J, the junction kept 5 bases outside the gene matches.